This T cell receptor beta chain was recorded in a study of shared clonotypes between healthy human individuals. CD8 cells classed as naive were CD45RO-negative and positively selected for CCR7, excluding terminally differentiated effector memory CD45RA+ cells. All donors were healthy HIV-negative adults lacking recent acute infections or vaccinations. Deep-level assay runs were performed. Measured with immunoSEQ multiplex PCR; TCRdb has only the in-frame clones, and not every one. Altogether around 1.9 million clones are present, over 85% being singletons, with the ten largest covering approximately 1.7%. V lost 0 bases to trimming and J lost 7 bases, with 12 bases between them. This CDR3 has 15 residues. CDR1 is MNHEY and CDR2 is SMNVEV in the germline V gene (reference sequence).

The V gene is TRBV27, the J gene TRBJ1-4; D gene unclear. The sample consisted of naive CD8+ T cells from PBMCs. This receptor was obtained from a man younger than 35 in good health. Some clones in this sample may be carry-over from other donors' samples. The CDR3 is CASSLSRGIGEKLFF. In DNA, the CDR3 is TGTGCCAGCAGTTTATCACGAGGGATCGGTGAAAAACTGTTTTTT.